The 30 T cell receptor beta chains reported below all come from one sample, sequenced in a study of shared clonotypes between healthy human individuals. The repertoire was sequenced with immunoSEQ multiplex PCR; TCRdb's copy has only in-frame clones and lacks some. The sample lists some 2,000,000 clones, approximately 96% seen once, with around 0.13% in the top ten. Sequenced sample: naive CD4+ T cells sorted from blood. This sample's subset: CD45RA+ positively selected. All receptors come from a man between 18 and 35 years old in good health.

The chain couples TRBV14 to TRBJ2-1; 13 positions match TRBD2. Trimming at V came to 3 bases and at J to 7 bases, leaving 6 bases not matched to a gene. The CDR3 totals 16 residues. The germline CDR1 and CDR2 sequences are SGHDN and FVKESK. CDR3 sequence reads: CASSHTSGGAWNEQFF. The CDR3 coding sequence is TGTGCCAGCAGCCATACTAGCGGGGGGGCCTGGAATGAGCAGTTCTTC.

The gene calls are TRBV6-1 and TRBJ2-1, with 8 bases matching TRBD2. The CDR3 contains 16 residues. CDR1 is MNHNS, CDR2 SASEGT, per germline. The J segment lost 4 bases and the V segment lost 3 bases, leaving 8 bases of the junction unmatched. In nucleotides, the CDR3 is TGTGCCAGCAGTGAGACTTCGGGGGGGAGTTACAATGAGCAGTTCTTC. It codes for CASSETSGGSYNEQFF.

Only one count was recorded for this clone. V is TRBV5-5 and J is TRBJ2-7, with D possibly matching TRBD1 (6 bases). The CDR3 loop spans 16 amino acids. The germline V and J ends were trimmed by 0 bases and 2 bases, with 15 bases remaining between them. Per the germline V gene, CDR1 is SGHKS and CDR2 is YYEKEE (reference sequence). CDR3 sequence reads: CASSLGRDRTPYEQYF. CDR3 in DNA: TGTGCCAGCAGCTTGGGACGAGACAGGACACCCTACGAGCAGTACTTC. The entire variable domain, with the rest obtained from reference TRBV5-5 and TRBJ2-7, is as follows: DAGVTQSPTHLIKTRGQQVTLRCSPISGHKSVSWYQQVLGQGPQFIFQYYEKEERGRGNFPDRFSARQFPNYSSELNVNALLLGDSALYLCASSLGRDRTPYEQYFGPGTRLTVT.

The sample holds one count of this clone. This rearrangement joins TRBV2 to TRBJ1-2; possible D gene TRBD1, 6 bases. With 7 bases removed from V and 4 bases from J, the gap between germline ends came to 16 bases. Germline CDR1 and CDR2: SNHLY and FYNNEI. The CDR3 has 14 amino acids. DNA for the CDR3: TGTGCCAGCACGGTAACAGGGCTCGCCTATGGCTACACCTTC. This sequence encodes CASTVTGLAYGYTF.

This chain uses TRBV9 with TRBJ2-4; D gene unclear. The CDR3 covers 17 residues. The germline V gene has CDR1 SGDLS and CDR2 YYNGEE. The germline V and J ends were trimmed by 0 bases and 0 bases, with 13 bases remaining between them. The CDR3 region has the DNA TGTGCCAGCAGCGTAGAAGGGCTAGGGTTAGCCAAAAACATTCAGTACTTC. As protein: CASSVEGLGLAKNIQYF. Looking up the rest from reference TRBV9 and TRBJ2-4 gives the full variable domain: DSGVTQTPKHLITATGQRVTLRCSPRSGDLSVYWYQQSLDQGLQFLIQYYNGEERAKGNILERFSAQQFPDLHSELNLSSLELGDSALYFCASSVEGLGLAKNIQYFGAGTRLSVL.

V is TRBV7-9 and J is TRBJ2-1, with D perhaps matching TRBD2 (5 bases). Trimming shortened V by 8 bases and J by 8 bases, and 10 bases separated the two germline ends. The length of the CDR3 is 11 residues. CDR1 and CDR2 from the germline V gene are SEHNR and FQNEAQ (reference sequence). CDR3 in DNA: TGTGCCAGCGAGGGTTGGGATGAGCAGTTCTTC. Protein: CASEGWDEQFF. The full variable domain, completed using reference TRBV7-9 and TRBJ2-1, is DTGVSQNPRHKITKRGQNVTFRCDPISEHNRLYWYRQTLGQGPEFLTYFQNEAQLEKSRLLSDRFSAERPKGSFSTLEIQRTEQGDSAMYLCASEGWDEQFFGPGTRLTVL.

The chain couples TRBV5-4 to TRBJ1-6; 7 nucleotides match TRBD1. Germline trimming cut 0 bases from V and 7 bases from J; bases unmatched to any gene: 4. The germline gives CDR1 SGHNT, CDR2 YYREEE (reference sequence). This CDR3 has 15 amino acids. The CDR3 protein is CASSLDRGLNSPLHF. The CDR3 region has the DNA TGTGCCAGCAGCTTGGACAGGGGATTGAATTCACCCCTCCACTTT.

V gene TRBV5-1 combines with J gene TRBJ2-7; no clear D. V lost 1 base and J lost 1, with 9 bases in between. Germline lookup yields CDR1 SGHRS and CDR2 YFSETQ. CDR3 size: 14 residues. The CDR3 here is CASSLLADSYEQYF. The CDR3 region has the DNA TGCGCCAGCAGCTTGTTGGCAGATTCCTACGAGCAGTACTTC.

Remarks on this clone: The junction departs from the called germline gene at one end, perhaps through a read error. CDR3 coding DNA: TGTGCCAGCAGTGAAGACCAGCTCTATCGCTACACCTTC. It specifies CASSEDQLYRYTF. The V and J genes are TRBV2 and TRBJ1-2; D is undetermined. The V gene's germline CDR1 is SNHLY and CDR2 FYNNEI. The CDR3 is 13 amino acids.

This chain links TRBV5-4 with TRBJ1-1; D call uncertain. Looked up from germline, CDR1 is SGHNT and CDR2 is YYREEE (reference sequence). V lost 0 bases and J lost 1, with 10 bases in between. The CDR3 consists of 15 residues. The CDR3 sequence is CASSLAALKNTEAFF. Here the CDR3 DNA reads TGTGCCAGCAGCTTGGCGGCGCTAAAGAACACTGAAGCTTTCTTT.

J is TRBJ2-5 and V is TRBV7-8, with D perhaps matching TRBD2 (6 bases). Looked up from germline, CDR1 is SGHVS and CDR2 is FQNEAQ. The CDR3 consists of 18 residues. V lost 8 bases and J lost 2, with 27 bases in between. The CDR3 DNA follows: TGTGCCAGCCATCAGGGAGGCGCCCCACTGGGGAGACAAGAGACCCAGTACTTC. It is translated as CASHQGGAPLGRQETQYF.

CDR3 bases: TGCGCCAGCAGCCCTCCCGGGTCGCGAGGTACTGAAGCTTTCTTT. Its protein product is CASSPPGSRGTEAFF. The V call is TRBV5-1, the J call TRBJ1-1; D is undetermined. Germline values: CDR1 SGHRS, CDR2 YFSETQ. Trimming removed 4 bases from V and 5 bases from J, with 18 bases in between. The CDR3 spans 15 residues.

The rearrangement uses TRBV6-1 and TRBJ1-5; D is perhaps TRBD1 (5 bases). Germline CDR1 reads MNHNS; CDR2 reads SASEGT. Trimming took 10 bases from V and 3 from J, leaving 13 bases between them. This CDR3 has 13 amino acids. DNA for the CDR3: TGTGCCACCCGGGGGGGATCCAATCAGCCCCAGCATTTT. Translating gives CATRGGSNQPQHF.

The CDR3 DNA reads as TGTGCCAGCAGTAGGGGCAGTCTCAGGGGGGAGCTGTTTTTT. Protein sequence: CASSRGSLRGELFF. The V call is TRBV25-1, the J call TRBJ2-2, with D possibly TRBD1 on 5 matching bases. This CDR3 is built from 14 residues. V shed 5 bases and J shed 8 bases, with 15 bases lying between them. The germline V gene has CDR1 MGHDK and CDR2 SYGVNS.

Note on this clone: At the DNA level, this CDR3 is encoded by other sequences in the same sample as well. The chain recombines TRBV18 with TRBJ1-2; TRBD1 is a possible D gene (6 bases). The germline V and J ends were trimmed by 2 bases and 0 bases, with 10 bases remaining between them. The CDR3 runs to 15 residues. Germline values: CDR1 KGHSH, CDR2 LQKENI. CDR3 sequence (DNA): TGTGCCAGCTCACCAGGGGCAGGGGCTAACTATGGCTACACCTTC. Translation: CASSPGAGANYGYTF.

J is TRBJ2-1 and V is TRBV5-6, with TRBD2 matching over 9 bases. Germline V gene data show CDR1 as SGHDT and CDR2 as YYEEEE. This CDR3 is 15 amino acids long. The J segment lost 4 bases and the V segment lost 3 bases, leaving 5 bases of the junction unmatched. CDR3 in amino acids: CASSSAGGPYNEQFF. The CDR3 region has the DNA TGTGCCAGCAGCTCAGCGGGAGGCCCTTACAATGAGCAGTTCTTC.

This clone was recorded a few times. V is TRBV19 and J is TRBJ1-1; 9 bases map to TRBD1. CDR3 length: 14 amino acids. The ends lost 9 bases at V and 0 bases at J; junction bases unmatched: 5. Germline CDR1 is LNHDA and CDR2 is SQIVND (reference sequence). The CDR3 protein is CASLRTGVNTEAFF. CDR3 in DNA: TGTGCCAGCCTGAGGACAGGGGTGAACACTGAAGCTTTCTTT.

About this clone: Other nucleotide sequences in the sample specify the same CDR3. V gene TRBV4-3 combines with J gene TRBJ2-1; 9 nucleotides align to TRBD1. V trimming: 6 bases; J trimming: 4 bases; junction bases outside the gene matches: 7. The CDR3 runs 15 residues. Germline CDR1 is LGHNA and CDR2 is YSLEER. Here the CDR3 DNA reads TGCGCCAGCAGTCCCGGGACAGGGAGTTACAATGAGCAGTTCTTC. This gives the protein CASSPGTGSYNEQFF.

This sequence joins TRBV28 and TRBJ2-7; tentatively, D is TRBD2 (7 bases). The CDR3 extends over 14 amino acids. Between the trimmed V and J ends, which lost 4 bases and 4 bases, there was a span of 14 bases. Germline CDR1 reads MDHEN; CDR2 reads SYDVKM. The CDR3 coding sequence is TGTGCCAGCAGTTCGGCGGGGGCCCAGTACGAGCAGTACTTC. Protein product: CASSSAGAQYEQYF.

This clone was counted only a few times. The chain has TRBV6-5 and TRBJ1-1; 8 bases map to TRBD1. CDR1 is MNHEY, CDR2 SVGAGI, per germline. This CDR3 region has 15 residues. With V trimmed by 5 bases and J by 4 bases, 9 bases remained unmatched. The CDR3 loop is CASSRPGQGTTEAFF. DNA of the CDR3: TGTGCCAGCAGTAGACCCGGACAGGGAACCACTGAAGCTTTCTTT.

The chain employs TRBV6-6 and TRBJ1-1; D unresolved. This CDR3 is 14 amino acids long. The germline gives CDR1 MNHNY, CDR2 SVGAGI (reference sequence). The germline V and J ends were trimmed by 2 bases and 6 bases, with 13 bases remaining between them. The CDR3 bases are TGTGCCAGCAGTTACGGTCTGATCGAATCTGAAGCTTTCTTT. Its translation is CASSYGLIESEAFF.

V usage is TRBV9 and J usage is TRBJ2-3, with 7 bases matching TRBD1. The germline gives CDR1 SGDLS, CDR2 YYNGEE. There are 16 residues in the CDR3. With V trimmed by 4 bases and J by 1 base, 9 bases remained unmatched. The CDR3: CASSSRTGPGTDTQYF. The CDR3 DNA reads TGTGCCAGCAGCTCACGGACAGGCCCTGGCACAGATACGCAGTATTTT.

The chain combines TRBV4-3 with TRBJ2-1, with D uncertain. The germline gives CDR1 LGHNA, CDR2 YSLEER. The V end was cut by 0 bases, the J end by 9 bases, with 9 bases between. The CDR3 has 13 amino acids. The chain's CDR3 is CASSQDGFTEQFF. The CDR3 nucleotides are TGCGCCAGCAGCCAAGACGGGTTTACTGAGCAGTTCTTC.

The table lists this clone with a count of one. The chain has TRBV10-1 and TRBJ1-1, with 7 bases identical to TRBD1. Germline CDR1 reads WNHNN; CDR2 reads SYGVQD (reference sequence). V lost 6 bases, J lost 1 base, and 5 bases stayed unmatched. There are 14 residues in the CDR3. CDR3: CASSNQGGNTEAFF. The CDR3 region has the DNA TGCGCCAGCAGCAATCAGGGGGGGAACACTGAAGCTTTCTTT.

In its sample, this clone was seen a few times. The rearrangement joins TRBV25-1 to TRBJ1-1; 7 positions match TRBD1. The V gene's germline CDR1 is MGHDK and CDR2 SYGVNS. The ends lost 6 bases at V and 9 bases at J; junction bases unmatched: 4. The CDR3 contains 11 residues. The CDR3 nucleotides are TGTGCCAGCAGACGACAGGGAAAAGCTTTCTTT. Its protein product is CASRRQGKAFF. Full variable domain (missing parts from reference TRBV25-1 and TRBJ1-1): EADIYQTPRYLVIGTGKKITLECSQTMGHDKMYWYQQDPGMELHLIHYSYGVNSTEKGDLSSESTVSRIRTEHFPLTLESARPSHTSQYLCASRRQGKAFFGQGTRLTVV.

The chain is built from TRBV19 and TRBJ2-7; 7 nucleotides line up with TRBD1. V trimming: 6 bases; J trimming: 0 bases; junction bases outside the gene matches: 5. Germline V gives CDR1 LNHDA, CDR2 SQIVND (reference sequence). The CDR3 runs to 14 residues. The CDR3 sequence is CASRQTGVSYEQYF. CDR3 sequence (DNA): TGTGCCAGTAGGCAAACAGGGGTCTCCTACGAGCAGTACTTC.

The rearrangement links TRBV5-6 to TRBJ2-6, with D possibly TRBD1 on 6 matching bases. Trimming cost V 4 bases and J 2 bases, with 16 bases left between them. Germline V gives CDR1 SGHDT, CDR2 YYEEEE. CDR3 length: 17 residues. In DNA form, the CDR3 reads TGTGCCAGCAGCCGAACGGACAGACTAACTGGGGCCAACGTCCTGACTTTC. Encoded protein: CASSRTDRLTGANVLTF. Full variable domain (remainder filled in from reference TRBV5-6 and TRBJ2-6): DAGVTQSPTHLIKTRGQQVTLRCSPKSGHDTVSWYQQALGQGPQFIFQYYEEEERQRGNFPDRFSGHQFPNYSSELNVNALLLGDSALYLCASSRTDRLTGANVLTFGAGSRLTVL.

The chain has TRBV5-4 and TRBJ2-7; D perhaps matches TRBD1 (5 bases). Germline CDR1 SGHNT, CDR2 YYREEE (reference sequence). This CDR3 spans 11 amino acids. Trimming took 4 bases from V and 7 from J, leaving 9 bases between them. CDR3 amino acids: CASSTRTEQYF. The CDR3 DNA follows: TGTGCCAGCAGCACCCGGACAGAGCAGTACTTC. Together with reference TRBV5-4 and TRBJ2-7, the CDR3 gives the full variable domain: ETGVTQSPTHLIKTRGQQVTLRCSSQSGHNTVSWYQQALGQGPQFIFQYYREEENGRGNFPPRFSGLQFPNYSSELNVNALELDDSALYLCASSTRTEQYFGPGTRLTVT.

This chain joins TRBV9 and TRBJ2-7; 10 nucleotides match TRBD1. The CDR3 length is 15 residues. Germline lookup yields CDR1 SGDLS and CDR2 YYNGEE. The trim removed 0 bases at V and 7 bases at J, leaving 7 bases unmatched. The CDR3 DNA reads TGTGCCAGCAGCGTAGACCGGGACAGGGGAAGTGAGCAGTACTTC. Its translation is CASSVDRDRGSEQYF.

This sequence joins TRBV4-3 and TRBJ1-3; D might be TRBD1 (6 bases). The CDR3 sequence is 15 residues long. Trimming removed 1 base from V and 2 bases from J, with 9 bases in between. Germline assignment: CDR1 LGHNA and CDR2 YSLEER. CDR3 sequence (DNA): TGCGCCAGCAGCCAAGCCGAGGGGGCTGGAAACACCATATATTTT. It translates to CASSQAEGAGNTIYF.